Presented here are 14 T cell receptor beta chains from one specimen sequenced in a study of OX40 agonist ivuxolimab in advanced cancers. Sequencing used immunoSEQ multiplex PCR; TCRdb keeps in-frame clones, though not all of them. In the table there are under 85,000 clones, 84% of which are singletons. Sequencing used CD4+ or CD8+ T cells sorted from blood, obtained in a trial of the OX40 agonist ivuxolimab. The origin of the receptors is an adult with an advanced solid tumor such as melanoma, head and neck, liver or kidney cancer.

This clone was found once. This chain links TRBV7-9 with TRBJ2-5; 7 positions match TRBD2. V was clipped by 5 bases and J by 13 bases; unmatched bases: 13. From germline, CDR1 is SEHNR and CDR2 FQNEAQ (reference sequence). This CDR3 comprises 13 residues. The CDR3 DNA follows: TGTGCCAGCAGCCTCGGGACTACCCCGAGAAGGTACTTC. Residues: CASSLGTTPRRYF.

V usage is TRBV29-1 and J usage is TRBJ1-1, with 7 bases matching TRBD1. V was clipped by 7 bases and J by 4 bases; unmatched bases: 9. The CDR3 totals 13 residues. Germline lookup yields CDR1 SQVTM and CDR2 ANQGSEA. The CDR3 DNA reads TGCAGCGCCCTACAGGGGATCGTCACTGAAGCTTTCTTT. Its protein is CSALQGIVTEAFF.

The genes are TRBV7-3 and TRBJ2-7, with D perhaps matching TRBD1 (6 bases). The germline V and J ends were trimmed by 7 bases and 5 bases, with 15 bases remaining between them. Germline V gene lookup returns CDR1 SGHTA and CDR2 FQGTGA. The CDR3 totals 13 residues. CDR3 DNA: TGTGCCAGCACCACCACAGGGAATCACGAGCAGTACTTC. Translation gives CASTTTGNHEQYF.

This clone has just one count. The chain is built from TRBV7-9 and TRBJ2-7, with D perhaps matching TRBD2 (5 bases). The CDR3 spans 14 residues. Looked up from germline, CDR1 is SEHNR and CDR2 is FQNEAQ (reference sequence). Trimming pared 5 bases from V and 9 bases from J, leaving 20 bases between. CDR3 DNA sequence: TGTGCCAGCAGCCCGGACTCGCACACTACGGCGCAGTACTTC. Translated, it gives CASSPDSHTTAQYF.

V is TRBV9 and J is TRBJ2-1; 8 positions agree with TRBD2. Germline V gene lookup returns CDR1 SGDLS and CDR2 YYNGEE. The V gene end was trimmed by 4 bases and the J gene end by 7 bases; junction bases not matched to a gene: 7. CDR3 length equals 14 residues. This CDR3 is CASSRRGELNEQFF. DNA for the CDR3: TGTGCCAGCAGCCGGCGGGGGGAGTTAAATGAGCAGTTCTTC.

The chain is built from TRBV28 and TRBJ1-2, with 7 bases matching TRBD1. The CDR3 sequence is 15 residues long. The V and J ends lost 7 bases and 0 bases, in that order; junction bases with no gene match: 8. Germline CDR1 and CDR2: MDHEN and SYDVKM. The chain's CDR3 is CASKPDRISNYGYTF. Written as DNA, the CDR3 is TGTGCCAGCAAACCGGACAGGATATCTAACTATGGCTACACCTTC.

The V and J genes are TRBV27 and TRBJ1-2; 12 bases line up with TRBD1. V lost 6 bases and J lost 7; bases outside the gene matches: 6. This CDR3 region has 14 residues. Germline CDR1 and CDR2: MNHEY and SMNVEV (reference sequence). DNA of the CDR3: TGTGCCAGCAGGGAGGGACAGGGGGCTATTGGCTACACCTTC. Translating gives CASREGQGAIGYTF.

V usage is TRBV19 and J usage is TRBJ1-2; TRBD1 aligns across 9 bases. Germline V gene lookup returns CDR1 LNHDA and CDR2 SQIVND (reference sequence). The ends lost 9 bases at V and 4 bases at J; junction bases unmatched: 18. The CDR3 consists of 17 residues. CDR3 nucleotide sequence: TGTGCCAGGGGGACGCACAGGGGACAGGGTGATCTCTATGGCTACACCTTC. Translated, it gives CARGTHRGQGDLYGYTF.

The V gene is TRBV9, the J gene TRBJ2-3; the match to TRBD2 covers 10 bases. This CDR3 has 16 amino acids. Trimming at V came to 0 bases and at J to 4 bases, leaving 5 bases not matched to a gene. Germline V gene sequence: CDR1 SGDLS, CDR2 YYNGEE. CDR3 coding DNA: TGTGCCAGCAGCGTAGATCCTAGCGGGGGCTCAGATACGCAGTATTTT. Its protein is CASSVDPSGGSDTQYF.

The chain couples TRBV7-2 to TRBJ2-3, with 12 bases lining up with TRBD2. This CDR3 contains 18 residues. Germline CDR1 and CDR2: SGHTA and FQGNSA. Trimming at V came to 0 bases and at J to 0 bases, leaving 4 bases not matched to a gene. The CDR3 DNA follows: TGTGCCAGCAGCTTAGCTCTAGCGGGAGGGCCCAGCACAGATACGCAGTATTTT. Translation: CASSLALAGGPSTDTQYF.

The chain is built from TRBV18 and TRBJ1-2; the D gene is possibly TRBD1 (5 bases). Germline V gene lookup returns CDR1 KGHSH and CDR2 LQKENI. The germline V and J ends were trimmed by 0 bases and 9 bases, with 20 bases remaining between them. The CDR3 is 16 residues long. The chain's CDR3 is CASSPPGRGWAVSYTF. CDR3 DNA sequence: TGTGCCAGCTCACCACCGGGACGAGGGTGGGCTGTGAGCTACACCTTC.

This chain connects TRBV5-4 to TRBJ2-1; 12 bases are a match to TRBD2. Germline assignment: CDR1 SGHNT and CDR2 YYREEE (reference sequence). With 4 bases clipped from V and 3 bases from J, the junction kept 2 bases outside the gene matches. The CDR3 is made up of 15 amino acids. The CDR3, as DNA: TGTGCCAGCAGCGCGACTAGCGGGAGCTACAATGAGCAGTTCTTC. It codes for CASSATSGSYNEQFF. The full variable domain, rest sourced from reference TRBV5-4 and TRBJ2-1, is ETGVTQSPTHLIKTRGQQVTLRCSSQSGHNTVSWYQQALGQGPQFIFQYYREEENGRGNFPPRFSGLQFPNYSSELNVNALELDDSALYLCASSATSGSYNEQFFGPGTRLTVL.

The V and J genes are TRBV27 and TRBJ1-1; D gene unclear. Germline assignment: CDR1 MNHEY and CDR2 SMNVEV (reference sequence). The ends were cut back, 5 bases at V and 4 bases at J, with 32 bases in the middle. The CDR3 runs 20 residues. The CDR3 reads CASSPQHLIFRRRSGTEAFF. CDR3 in DNA: TGTGCCAGCAGTCCCCAACACTTAATATTCCGCAGGCGGTCGGGCACTGAAGCTTTCTTT.

The CDR3 loop is CASSVDGRYSNQPQHF. The CDR3 DNA reads as TGTGCCAGTAGCGTGGACGGTAGATATAGCAATCAGCCCCAGCATTTT. The chain combines TRBV19 with TRBJ1-5; D gene ambiguous. Trimming removed 6 bases from V and 0 bases from J, with 15 bases in between. Germline V lookup: CDR1 LNHDA, CDR2 SQIVND (reference sequence). The CDR3 has 16 amino acids.